This T cell receptor beta chain was captured by sequencing in a study of T cell clones after liver transplantation. Across the study: A pre-transplant mixed lymphocyte reaction with TCRbeta sequencing defined graft-donor-reactive clones followed in post-transplant blood. Until 12-24 months post-transplant, subjects got standard immunosuppression and no induction. Draws occurred before transplant, before withdrawal, and after complete or failed withdrawal.

Germline V gene sequence: CDR1 MNHEY, CDR2 SMNVEV (reference sequence). Trimming took off 6 bases at V and 4 bases at J, with 15 bases between the two ends. This CDR3 comprises 14 residues. Worth noting for this clone: Its antigen is still unknown.

Produced via immunoSEQ multiplex PCR; TCRdb's table is partial and in-frame only. Seen here are 80,000 or so clones, roughly 85% observed once, and the top ten hold 0.47%. Points from the study as a whole: Graft donor-reactive T cells may have migrated into the graft rather than being deleted.

The chain has TRBV27 and TRBJ1-2; D ambiguous. The TCR originated in a human patient who received a liver transplant. Some T cells may be graft donor cells. The sample consisted of CD4+ T cells from blood, taken 46 months after liver transplant. This CDR3 reads CASSLAGPLYGYTF. In nucleotides, the CDR3 is TGTGCCAGCAGCTTAGCCGGCCCGCTCTATGGCTACACCTTC.